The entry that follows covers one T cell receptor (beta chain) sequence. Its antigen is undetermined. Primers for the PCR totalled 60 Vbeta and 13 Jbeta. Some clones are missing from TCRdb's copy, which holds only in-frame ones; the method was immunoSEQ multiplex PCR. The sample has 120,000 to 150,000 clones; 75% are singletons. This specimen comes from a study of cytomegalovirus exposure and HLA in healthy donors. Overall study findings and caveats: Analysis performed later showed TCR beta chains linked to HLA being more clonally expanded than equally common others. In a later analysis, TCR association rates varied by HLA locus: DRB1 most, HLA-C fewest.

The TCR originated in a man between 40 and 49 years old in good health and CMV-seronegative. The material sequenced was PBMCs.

The CDR3 nucleotides are TGCGCCAGCAGTGAGGGCAGGGGCTTGGGCACTGAAGCTTTCTTT. As protein: CASSEGRGLGTEAFF. This chain uses TRBV10-2 with TRBJ1-1; perhaps TRBD1 as D (6 bases). The germline V gene encodes CDR1 WSHSY and CDR2 SAAADI. V was pared by 2 bases and J by 4 bases, with 14 bases between. This CDR3 comprises 15 residues.